This TCR beta chain appears in the sequencing data of a study of spatial heterogeneity in lung cancer. At the level of the study: There were, on average, more than ten raw-read appearances for each unique TCR and UMI combination.

V was pared by 2 bases and J by 14 bases, with 16 bases between. The CDR3 loop spans 13 amino acids. The time point: sample taken at primary tumor resection. Sequencing of whole RNA from tumor, nontumor lung or frozen PBMC involved no sorting. Overall study results and limits: Tumoral mutation counts were tracked by counts of expanded intratumoral alpha and beta TCRs.

This clonotype has at least ten counts. Its cognate antigen is unknown. Unique molecular identifiers, one per molecule, were present on every TCR cDNA molecule. Via MiXCR, TCRdb re-called the 5' RACE reads, giving one row per CDR3 protein. This sample yields nearly 15,000 distinct CDR3 sequences, of which about 7% are seen a single time; roughly 8.3% belongs to the top ten. The TCR originated in a male donor with early-stage non-small cell lung cancer. This sequence joins TRBV12-3 or TRBV12-4 and TRBJ2-1; D could derive from TRBD1 or TRBD2 (5 bases each). The sequenced sample was lung tumor tissue, obtained at surgery. This CDR3 reads CASSLSSLGVEFF. The CDR3 coding sequence is TGTGCCAGCAGTTTAAGTTCCCTGGGGGTCGAGTTCTTC.